Below, 2 T cell receptor beta chains from the same sample are listed, as sequenced in a study of vaccination effects on CD4 cells after COVID-19. Investigators separated out CD4+ T cells once about eleven days of culture had passed. All participants had two doses of either the BNT162b2 or mRNA-1273 vaccine. For these TCRs, the target antigens are not known. TCRdb's copy holds only in-frame clones and misses some; the assay was immunoSEQ multiplex PCR. The sample records more than 35,000 clones, 72% being singletons. Sequenced here: CD4+ T cells from PBMCs cultured without peptide, sampled after COVID-19 vaccination. These receptors all come from a human donor who received a COVID-19 vaccine.

J is TRBJ1-2 and V is TRBV10-3, with D perhaps matching TRBD1 (6 bases). The ends were cut back, 6 bases at V and 7 bases at J, with 12 bases in the middle. This CDR3 has 12 residues. The germline CDR1 and CDR2 sequences are ENHRY and SYGVKD. CDR3 sequence: CAISEQGFGYTF. The CDR3, as DNA: TGTGCCATCAGCGAACAGGGATTTGGCTACACCTTC.

The chain joins TRBV2 to TRBJ1-2, with TRBD1 matching over 10 bases. CDR3 length: 13 amino acids. CDR1 is SNHLY, CDR2 FYNNEI, per germline. Trimming took 4 bases from V and 7 from J; bases not matched to a gene: 3. CDR3 region: CASSVGQGGGYTF. CDR3 in DNA: TGTGCCAGCAGTGTTGGACAGGGGGGTGGCTACACCTTC. Together with reference TRBV2 and TRBJ1-2, the CDR3 gives the full variable domain: EPEVTQTPSHQVTQMGQEVILRCVPISNHLYFYWYRQILGQKVEFLVSFYNNEISEKSEIFDDQFSVERPDGSNFTLKIRSTKLEDSAMYFCASSVGQGGGYTFGSGTRLTVV.